Following are 21 T cell receptor beta chains from one sample sequenced in a study of CD8 T cells in ankylosing spondylitis. TCRdb fed the 5' RACE reads into MiXCR, producing one record per CDR3 protein. The table shows about 360,000 distinct CDR3 sequences, with about 15% occurring only once. The sample comprised blood, either unsorted or a sorted T cell fraction (not recorded which). All receptors derive from a male donor with ankylosing spondylitis or in good health (not recorded which).

This chain uses TRBV6-5 with TRBJ2-7, with TRBD1 matching 7 bases. CDR3 length: 17 amino acids. CDR1 is MNHEY and CDR2 is SVGAGI in the germline V gene. Trimming at V came to 0 bases and at J to 4 bases, leaving 12 bases not matched to a gene. The CDR3 sequence: CASSYSRFVTGTYEQYF. The CDR3 nucleotides read TGTGCCAGCAGTTACTCGAGGTTTGTGACAGGGACATACGAGCAGTACTTC.

A few counts support this clonotype. The chain couples TRBV19 to TRBJ2-7; 15 positions agree with TRBD2. CDR3 length equals 18 residues. The V gene end was trimmed by 5 bases and the J gene end by 0 bases; junction bases not matched to a gene: 8. Germline lookup yields CDR1 LNHDA and CDR2 SQIVND (reference sequence). In DNA form, the CDR3 reads TGTGCCAGTAGTCCGGCGGGACTAGCGGGGGGTAGCTCCTACGAGCAGTACTTC. Protein sequence: CASSPAGLAGGSSYEQYF.

The chain has TRBV7-2 and TRBJ2-6; TRBD1 aligns across 9 bases. This CDR3 has 15 residues. Germline loops: CDR1 SGHTA, CDR2 FQGNSA. The V and J ends lost 7 bases and 2 bases, in that order; junction bases with no gene match: 3. CDR3 amino acids: CASIRDRAGANVLTF. In nucleotides, the CDR3 is TGTGCCAGCATACGGGACAGGGCTGGGGCCAACGTCCTGACTTTC.

The V gene is TRBV19, the J gene TRBJ2-1; D could derive from TRBD1 or TRBD2 (5 bases each). V was trimmed by 7 bases and J by 1 base, leaving 11 bases between them. CDR1 is LNHDA and CDR2 is SQIVND in the germline V gene (reference sequence). The CDR3 is 14 amino acids. The CDR3 nucleotides are TGTGCCAGTACCGGGACCGGTTCCTACAATGAGCAGTTCTTC. Translation: CASTGTGSYNEQFF. Drawing the rest from reference TRBV19 and TRBJ2-1, the complete variable domain is DGGITQSPKYLFRKEGQNVTLSCEQNLNHDAMYWYRQDPGQGLRLIYYSQIVNDFQKGDIAEGYSVSREKKESFPLTVTSAQKNPTAFYLCASTGTGSYNEQFFGPGTRLTVL.

This clonotype has just a few counts. V is TRBV30 and J is TRBJ2-1; tentatively, D is TRBD2 (5 bases). The ends were cut back, 4 bases at V and 7 bases at J, with 8 bases in the middle. The CDR3 runs 11 residues. CDR1 is GTSNPN, CDR2 SVGIG, per germline (reference sequence). CDR3 in DNA: TGTGCCTGGATGGAGGTAAATGAGCAGTTCTTC. This codes for CAWMEVNEQFF. The full variable domain, with the rest looked up from reference TRBV30 and TRBJ2-1, is SQTIHQWPATLVQPVGSPLSLECTVEGTSNPNLYWYRQAAGRGLQLLFYSVGIGQISSEVPQNLSASRPQDRQFILSSKKLLLSDSGFYLCAWMEVNEQFFGPGTRLTVL.

The chain has TRBV7-2 and TRBJ2-2; the D is unclear. Germline V gene lookup returns CDR1 SGHTA and CDR2 FQGNSA. The CDR3 loop spans 15 amino acids. Between the trimmed V and J ends, which lost 5 bases and 0 bases, there was a span of 10 bases. CDR3 residues: CASSVGQANTGELFF. CDR3 sequence (DNA): TGTGCCAGCAGCGTCGGTCAGGCGAACACCGGGGAGCTGTTTTTT. Full variable domain (remainder filled in from reference TRBV7-2 and TRBJ2-2): GAGVSQSPSNKVTEKGKDVELRCDPISGHTALYWYRQSLGQGLEFLIYFQGNSAPDKSGLPSDRFSAERTGGSVSTLTIQRTQQEDSAVYLCASSVGQANTGELFFGEGSRLTVL.

The chain uses TRBV7-8 and TRBJ2-1; 9 bases line up with TRBD2. Germline trimming cut 2 bases from V and 9 bases from J; bases unmatched to any gene: 14. The CDR3 covers 17 residues. The germline V gene encodes CDR1 SGHVS and CDR2 FQNEAQ. The CDR3 DNA reads TGTGCCAGCAGCTTAAGTTGGCTAGCGGGAAGTCTAGGTGAGCAGTTCTTC. It is translated as CASSLSWLAGSLGEQFF.

The chain is built from TRBV7-9 and TRBJ2-7; the D gene is possibly TRBD2 (5 bases). Trimming removed 3 bases at V and 3 bases at J, with 12 bases between. The CDR3 sequence is 14 residues long. Germline CDR1 is SEHNR and CDR2 is FQNEAQ (reference sequence). Here the CDR3 DNA reads TGTGCCAGCAGCTTTCTTCTGGGGAGCTACGAGCAGTACTTC. It codes for CASSFLLGSYEQYF.

This clonotype was seen only a few times. This rearrangement joins TRBV20-1 to TRBJ2-7; D is unresolved. Germline V gene data show CDR1 as DFQATT and CDR2 as SNEGSKA (reference sequence). The CDR3 is 12 amino acids. The V and J ends lost 3 bases and 0 bases respectively, with 6 bases between them. Here the CDR3 reads CSARTGSYEQYF. The CDR3 DNA sequence: TGCAGTGCTAGGACTGGCTCCTACGAGCAGTACTTC.

The rearrangement uses TRBV20-1 and TRBJ2-1; D gene uncertain. V lost 3 bases, J lost 0 bases, and 9 bases lay in between. Germline V gene lookup returns CDR1 DFQATT and CDR2 SNEGSKA (reference sequence). The CDR3 has 14 residues. DNA of the CDR3: TGCAGTGCTAGTCCCGTACCCTCCTACAATGAGCAGTTCTTC. Its protein is CSASPVPSYNEQFF.

This clonotype was counted only a few times. The CDR3 DNA sequence: TGCGCCAGCAGCCATATAGGGACAAAATTCGACGAGCAGTACTTC. It specifies CASSHIGTKFDEQYF. The gene calls are TRBV4-1 and TRBJ2-7; possibly TRBD1 for D (6 bases). Trimming removed 3 bases at V and 5 bases at J, with 17 bases between. This CDR3 has 15 amino acids. In germline, CDR1 is MGHRA, CDR2 YSYEKL.

Only a few counts were recorded for this clonotype. This CDR3 reads CASSLGQKIYEQYF. CDR3 sequence (DNA): TGCGCCAGCAGCTTGGGCCAAAAAATCTACGAGCAGTACTTC. This sequence joins TRBV5-1 and TRBJ2-7; no firm D call. V gave up 0 bases and J gave up 3 bases, with 10 bases separating them. CDR1 SGHRS and CDR2 YFSETQ come from the germline V gene. The CDR3 length is 14 residues.

This clonotype was seen repeatedly, ten times or more. The chain is built from TRBV7-2 and TRBJ2-1; D is possibly TRBD1 (6 bases). CDR3 length equals 14 residues. CDR1 is SGHTA, CDR2 FQGNSA, per germline. Trimming removed 3 bases from V and 5 bases from J, with 11 bases in between. The chain's CDR3 is CASSFRDINNEQFF. The CDR3 DNA sequence: TGTGCCAGCAGCTTCCGGGACATCAACAATGAGCAGTTCTTC.

In this sample, this clonotype turned up a few times. The chain carries TRBV7-9 and TRBJ1-2, with TRBD1 identical over 7 bases. With V trimmed by 5 bases and J by 5 bases, 5 bases remained unmatched. CDR3 length: 13 amino acids. CDR1 SEHNR and CDR2 FQNEAQ come from the germline V gene (reference sequence). The CDR3 region is CASSRGGWYGYTF. The CDR3 DNA reads as TGTGCCAGCAGCAGAGGGGGCTGGTATGGCTACACCTTC.

The chain links TRBV29-1 to TRBJ2-1, with D possibly matching TRBD1 (6 bases). The V gene's germline CDR1 is SQVTM and CDR2 ANQGSEA. V was cut by 5 bases and J by 6 bases, with 17 bases left in between. The CDR3 contains 14 residues. The CDR3 sequence: CSVYESLGGNEQFF. CDR3 in DNA: TGCAGCGTTTACGAGAGTCTAGGGGGCAATGAGCAGTTCTTC.

The chain carries TRBV27 and TRBJ2-7; TRBD2 matches at 11 bases. The CDR3 consists of 20 residues. V trimming: 1 base; J trimming: 0 bases; junction bases outside the gene matches: 14. The V gene's germline CDR1 is MNHEY and CDR2 SMNVEV (reference sequence). The CDR3 sequence: CASSLYGGTSGYRSSYEQYF. CDR3 DNA sequence: TGTGCCAGCAGTTTATATGGGGGGACTAGCGGTTATAGGAGCTCCTACGAGCAGTACTTC.

V and J are TRBV11-2 and TRBJ2-1; D is uncertain. CDR3 length: 16 amino acids. CDR1 is SGHAT, CDR2 FQNNGV, per germline. The V end lost 7 bases, the J end lost 0 bases, and 16 bases lay between the germline ends. In DNA form, the CDR3 reads TGTGCCAGCACGGTGGGTTACGGGCTCTCCTACAATGAGCAGTTCTTC. Its translation: CASTVGYGLSYNEQFF.

This clonotype was recorded many times. This CDR3 reads CSASIETRGYEQYF. CDR3 DNA: TGCAGTGCTAGTATTGAGACTAGGGGGTACGAGCAGTACTTC. This sequence joins TRBV20-1 and TRBJ2-7; D may match TRBD1 or TRBD2 (6 bases each). The CDR3 runs 14 residues. The V gene's germline CDR1 is DFQATT and CDR2 SNEGSKA (reference sequence). Between the trimmed V and J ends, which lost 3 bases and 4 bases, there was a span of 16 bases.

The chain joins TRBV11-1 to TRBJ2-5; 9 nucleotides match TRBD2. V lost 4 bases to trimming and J lost 2 bases; unmatched junction nucleotides: 17. The CDR3 runs 19 residues. Germline CDR1 and CDR2: SGHAT and FQDESV (reference sequence). In DNA form, the CDR3 reads TGTGCCAGCAGCTCACCCTTACGGCGGGGGGGCCCCGAACAAGAGACCCAGTACTTC. Its protein is CASSSPLRRGGPEQETQYF.

This clonotype was seen at least ten times. The chain couples TRBV5-1 to TRBJ1-4; D is undetermined. The CDR3 spans 14 residues. Germline CDR1 and CDR2: SGHRS and YFSETQ. V lost 0 bases to trimming and J lost 5 bases, with 8 bases between them. CDR3 sequence reads: CASSLGRSNEKLFF. In nucleotides, the CDR3 is TGCGCCAGCAGCTTGGGGCGATCGAATGAAAAACTGTTTTTT.

There are a few counts of this clonotype. The chain carries TRBV14 and TRBJ1-4; TRBD1 matches at 8 bases. The V gene's germline CDR1 is SGHDN and CDR2 FVKESK. Trimming at V came to 4 bases and at J to 6 bases, leaving 7 bases not matched to a gene. The CDR3 is 15 residues long. CDR3 nucleotide sequence: TGTGCCAGCAGCCGGATGACAGGGGAAGATGAAAAACTGTTTTTT. It translates to CASSRMTGEDEKLFF. Full variable domain (remainder filled in from reference TRBV14 and TRBJ1-4): EAGVTQFPSHSVIEKGQTVTLRCDPISGHDNLYWYRRVMGKEIKFLLHFVKESKQDESGMPNNRFLAERTGGTYSTLKVQPAELEDSGVYFCASSRMTGEDEKLFFGSGTQLSVL.